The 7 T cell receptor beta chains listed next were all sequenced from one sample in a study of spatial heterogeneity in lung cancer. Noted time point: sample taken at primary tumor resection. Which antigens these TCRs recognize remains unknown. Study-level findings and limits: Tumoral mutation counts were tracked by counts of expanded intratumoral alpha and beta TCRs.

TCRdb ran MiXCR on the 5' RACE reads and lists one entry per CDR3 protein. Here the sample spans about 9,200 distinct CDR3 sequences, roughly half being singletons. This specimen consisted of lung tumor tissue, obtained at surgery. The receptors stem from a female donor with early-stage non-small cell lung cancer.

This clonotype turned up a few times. CDR3 bases: TGTGCCATAAGCAACAGGGTTGGCTACGAGCAGTACTTC. Translated, it gives CAISNRVGYEQYF. The chain uses TRBV10-3 and TRBJ2-7; tentatively, D is TRBD1 (6 bases). Germline V gene sequence: CDR1 ENHRY, CDR2 SYGVKD. Trimming stripped 9 bases from V and 3 bases from J, with 15 bases between. The CDR3 contains 13 residues.

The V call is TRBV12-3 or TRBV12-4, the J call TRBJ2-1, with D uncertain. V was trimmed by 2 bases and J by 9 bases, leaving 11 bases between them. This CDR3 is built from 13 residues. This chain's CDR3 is CASSLFSLGEQFF. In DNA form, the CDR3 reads TGTGCCAGCAGTTTATTTAGTCTCGGTGAGCAGTTCTTC.

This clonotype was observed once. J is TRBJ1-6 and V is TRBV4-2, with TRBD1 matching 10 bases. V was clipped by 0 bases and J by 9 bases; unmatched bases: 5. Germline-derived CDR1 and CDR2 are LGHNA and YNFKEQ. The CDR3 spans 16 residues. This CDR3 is CASSQDDRGLGSPLHF. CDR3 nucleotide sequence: TGTGCCAGCAGCCAAGATGACAGGGGGCTCGGTTCACCCCTCCACTTT.

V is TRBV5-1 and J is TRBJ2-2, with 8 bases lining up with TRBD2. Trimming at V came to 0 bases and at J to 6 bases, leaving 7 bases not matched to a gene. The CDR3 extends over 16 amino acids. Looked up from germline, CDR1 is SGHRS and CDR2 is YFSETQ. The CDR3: CASSLEWTSLSGELFF. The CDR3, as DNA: TGCGCCAGCAGCTTGGAGTGGACTAGCTTATCCGGGGAGCTGTTTTTT.

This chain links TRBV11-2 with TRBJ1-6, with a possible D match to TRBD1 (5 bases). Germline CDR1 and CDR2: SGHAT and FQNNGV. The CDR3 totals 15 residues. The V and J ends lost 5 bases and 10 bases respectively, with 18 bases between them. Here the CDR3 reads CASSQSWQGGSPLHF. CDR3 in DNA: TGTGCCAGCAGCCAATCTTGGCAGGGAGGATCACCCCTCCACTTT.

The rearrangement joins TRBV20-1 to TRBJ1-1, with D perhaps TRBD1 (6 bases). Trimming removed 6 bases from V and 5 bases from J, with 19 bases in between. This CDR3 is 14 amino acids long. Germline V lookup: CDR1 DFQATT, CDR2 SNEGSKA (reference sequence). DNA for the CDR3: TGCAGTGCCCCGGACGGGGGGCGTAGGACTGAAGCTTTCTTT. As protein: CSAPDGGRRTEAFF.

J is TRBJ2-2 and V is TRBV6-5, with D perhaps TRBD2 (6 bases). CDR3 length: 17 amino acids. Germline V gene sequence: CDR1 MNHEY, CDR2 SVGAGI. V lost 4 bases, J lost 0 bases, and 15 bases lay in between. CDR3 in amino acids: CASSWDRRGANTGELFF. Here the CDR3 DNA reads TGTGCCAGCAGTTGGGACCGGCGGGGCGCGAACACCGGGGAGCTGTTTTTT.